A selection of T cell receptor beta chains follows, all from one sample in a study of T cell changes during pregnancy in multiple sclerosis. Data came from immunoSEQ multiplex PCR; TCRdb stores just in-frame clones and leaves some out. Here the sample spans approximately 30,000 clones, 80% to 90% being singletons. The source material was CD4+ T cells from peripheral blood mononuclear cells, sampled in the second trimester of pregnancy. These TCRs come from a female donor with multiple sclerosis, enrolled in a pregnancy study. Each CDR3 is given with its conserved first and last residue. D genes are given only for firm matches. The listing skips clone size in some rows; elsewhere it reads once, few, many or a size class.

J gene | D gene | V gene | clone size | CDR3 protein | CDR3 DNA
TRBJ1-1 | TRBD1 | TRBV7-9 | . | CASSLQQGTTEAFF | TGTGCCAGCAGCTTACAACAGGGGACGACTGAAGCTTTCTTT
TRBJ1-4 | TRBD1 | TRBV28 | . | CASSQRTGASGKLFF | TGTGCCAGCAGCCAACGTACAGGGGCATCGGGAAAACTGTTTTTT
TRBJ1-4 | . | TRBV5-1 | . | CASSLGSVEKLFF | TGCGCCAGCAGCTTGGGGTCAGTTGAAAAACTGTTTTTT
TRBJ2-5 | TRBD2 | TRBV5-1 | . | CASSVASGGQETQYF | TGCGCCAGCAGCGTAGCGTCGGGGGGCCAAGAGACCCAGTACTTC
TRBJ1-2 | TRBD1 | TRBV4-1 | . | CASRMPGQGATNYGYTF | TGCGCCAGCCGCATGCCGGGACAGGGGGCAACTAACTATGGCTACACCTTC
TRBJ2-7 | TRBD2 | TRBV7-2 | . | CASSPQGGVTFWEQYF | TGTGCCAGCAGCCCCCAGGGAGGGGTCACCTTTTGGGAGCAGTACTTC
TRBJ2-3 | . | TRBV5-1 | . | CASSFLGLTDTQYF | TGCGCCAGCAGCTTTCTGGGGCTGACAGATACGCAGTATTTT
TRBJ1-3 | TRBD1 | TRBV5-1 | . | CASSLQGTPGNTIYF | TGCGCCAGCAGCTTACAGGGGACGCCTGGAAACACCATATATTTT
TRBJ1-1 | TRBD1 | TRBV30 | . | CALSGTGRYTEAFF | TGTGCCCTCTCCGGGACAGGGAGGTACACTGAAGCTTTCTTT
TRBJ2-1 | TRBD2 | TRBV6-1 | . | CASSDTSGGLRENEQFF | TGTGCCAGCAGTGATACTAGCGGGGGCCTGCGGGAGAATGAGCAGTTCTTC
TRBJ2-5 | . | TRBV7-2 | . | CASSFRTPQETQYF | TGTGCCAGCAGCTTTAGAACCCCCCAAGAGACCCAGTACTTC
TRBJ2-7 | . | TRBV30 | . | CAWSSGYEQYF | TGTGCCTGGAGTTCAGGTTACGAGCAGTACTTC
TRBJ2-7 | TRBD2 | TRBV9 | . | CASSFGTSGGPYEQYF | TGTGCCAGCAGCTTCGGGACTAGCGGGGGACCCTACGAGCAGTACTTC
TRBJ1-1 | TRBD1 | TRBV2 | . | CASSEDPGTVEAFF | TGTGCCAGCAGTGAAGACCCCGGGACAGTTGAAGCTTTCTTT
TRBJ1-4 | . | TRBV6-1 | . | CASSEGRGNEKLFF | TGTGCCAGCAGTGAAGGAAGGGGTAATGAAAAACTGTTTTTT
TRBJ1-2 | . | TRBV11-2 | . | CASSPGGQPYGYTF | TGTGCCAGCAGCCCGGGCGGACAGCCCTATGGCTACACCTTC
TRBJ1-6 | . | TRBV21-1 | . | CASYGGSSYNSPLHF | TGTGCCAGCTACGGGGGGAGCTCCTATAATTCACCCCTCCACTTT
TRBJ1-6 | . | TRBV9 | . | CASSGTRQDNSPLHF | TGTGCCAGCAGCGGGACCAGACAGGATAATTCACCCCTCCACTTT
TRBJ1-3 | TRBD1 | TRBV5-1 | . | CASSSGTGNTIYF | TGCGCCAGCAGCTCCGGGACAGGGAACACCATATATTTT
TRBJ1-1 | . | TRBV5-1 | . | CASSAGGNTEAFF | TGCGCCAGCAGCGCCGGTGGGAACACTGAAGCTTTCTTT
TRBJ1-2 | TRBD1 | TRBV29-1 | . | CSVYRGTYGYTF | TGCAGCGTTTACAGGGGAACCTATGGCTACACCTTC
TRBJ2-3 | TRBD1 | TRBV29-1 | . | CSVRGQTDTQYF | TGCAGCGTCAGGGGGCAAACAGATACGCAGTATTTT
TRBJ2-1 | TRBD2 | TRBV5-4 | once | CASSFGTGGSYNEQFF | TGTGCCAGCAGCTTCGGTACGGGGGGGAGCTACAATGAGCAGTTCTTC
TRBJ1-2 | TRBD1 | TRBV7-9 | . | CASSSGTGTYGYTF | TGTGCCAGCAGCTCCGGGACAGGCACCTATGGCTACACCTTC
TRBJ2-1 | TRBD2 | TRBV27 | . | CASSYGLAGAKPGYNEQFF | TGTGCCAGCAGTTATGGACTAGCGGGGGCTAAACCGGGGTACAATGAGCAGTTCTTC
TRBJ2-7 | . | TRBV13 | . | CASSLSRRAGYEQYF | TGTGCCAGCAGCTTAAGTCGCAGGGCCGGCTACGAGCAGTACTTC
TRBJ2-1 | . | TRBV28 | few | CASSRDVIGEQFF | TGTGCCAGCAGCCGAGATGTAATCGGTGAGCAGTTCTTC
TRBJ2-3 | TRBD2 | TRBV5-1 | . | CASSSGLAGGQDTQYF | TGCGCCAGCAGCTCGGGACTAGCGGGGGGGCAAGATACGCAGTATTTT
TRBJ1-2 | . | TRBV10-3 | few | CAINGQGLEDYTF | TGTGCCATCAATGGGCAGGGGCTAGAGGACTACACCTTC
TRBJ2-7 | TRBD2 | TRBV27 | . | CASSFLALSGGAREQYF | TGTGCCAGCAGTTTCCTCGCCCTTAGCGGGGGGGCGAGGGAGCAGTACTTC
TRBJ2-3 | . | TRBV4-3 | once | CASSQDMRRSTDTQYF | TGCGCCAGCAGCCAAGATATGCGGCGGAGCACAGATACGCAGTATTTT
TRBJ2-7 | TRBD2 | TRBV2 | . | CASSRLAGYMGSYEQYF | TGTGCCAGCAGTCGACTAGCGGGGTACATGGGATCCTACGAGCAGTACTTC
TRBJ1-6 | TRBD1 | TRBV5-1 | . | CASSALQGNHNSPLHF | TGCGCCAGCAGCGCCCTACAGGGGAACCATAATTCACCCCTCCACTTT
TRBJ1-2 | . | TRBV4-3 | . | CASSPGWGPGYGYTF | TGCGCCAGCAGTCCCGGGTGGGGGCCGGGCTATGGCTACACCTTC
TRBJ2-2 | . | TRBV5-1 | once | CASSRSPGDTGELFF | TGCGCCAGCAGCAGAAGTCCGGGGGACACCGGGGAGCTGTTTTTT
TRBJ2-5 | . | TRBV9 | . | CASTLQETQYF | TGTGCCAGCACCCTCCAAGAGACCCAGTACTTC
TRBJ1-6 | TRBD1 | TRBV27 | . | CASSIRTGRSPLHF | TGTGCCAGCAGTATTCGGACAGGGCGTTCACCCCTCCACTTT
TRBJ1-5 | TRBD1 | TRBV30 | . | CAWTGTGLGQPQHF | TGTGCCTGGACCGGGACAGGGTTAGGTCAGCCCCAGCATTTT
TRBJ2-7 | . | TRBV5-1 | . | CASSIDRNEQYF | TGCGCCAGCAGCATTGACAGAAACGAGCAGTACTTC
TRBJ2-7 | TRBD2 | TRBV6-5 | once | CASSSQGGTYEQYF | TGTGCCAGCAGTTCCCAGGGAGGGACCTACGAGCAGTACTTC
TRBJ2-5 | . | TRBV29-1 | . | CSVSRGAQETQYF | TGCAGCGTTTCAAGGGGCGCGCAAGAGACCCAGTACTTC
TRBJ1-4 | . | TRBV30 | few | CAWSRDSDEKLFF | TGTGCCTGGAGCCGTGATTCAGATGAAAAACTGTTTTTT
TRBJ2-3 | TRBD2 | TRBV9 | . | CASSVGPSGGTDTQYF | TGTGCCAGCAGCGTAGGGCCTAGCGGGGGCACAGATACGCAGTATTTT
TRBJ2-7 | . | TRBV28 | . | CASSSPASSYEQYF | TGTGCCAGCAGTTCCCCGGCTAGCTCCTACGAGCAGTACTTC
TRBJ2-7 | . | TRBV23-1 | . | CASKDGAKGGDEQYF | TGCGCCAGCAAAGATGGGGCCAAGGGGGGGGACGAGCAGTACTTC